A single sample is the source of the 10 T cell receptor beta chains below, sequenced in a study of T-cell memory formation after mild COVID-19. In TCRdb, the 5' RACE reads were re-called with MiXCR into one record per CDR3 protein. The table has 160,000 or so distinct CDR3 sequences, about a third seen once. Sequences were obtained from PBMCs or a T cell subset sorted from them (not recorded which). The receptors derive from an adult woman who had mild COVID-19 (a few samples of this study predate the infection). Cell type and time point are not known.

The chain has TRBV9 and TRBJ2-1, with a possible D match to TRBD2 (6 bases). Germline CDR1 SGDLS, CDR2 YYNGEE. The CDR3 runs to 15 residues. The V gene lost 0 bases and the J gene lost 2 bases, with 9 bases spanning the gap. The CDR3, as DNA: TGTGCCAGCAGCGTAGAGGCGGGGACCTACAATGAGCAGTTCTTC. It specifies CASSVEAGTYNEQFF.

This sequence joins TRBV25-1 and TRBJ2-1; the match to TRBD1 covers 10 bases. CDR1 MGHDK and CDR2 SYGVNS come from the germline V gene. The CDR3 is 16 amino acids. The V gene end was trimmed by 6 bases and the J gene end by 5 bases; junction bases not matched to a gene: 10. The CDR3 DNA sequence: TGTGCCAGCAGCCTGCCCGCGGGACAGGGGAACAATGAGCAGTTCTTC. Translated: CASSLPAGQGNNEQFF.

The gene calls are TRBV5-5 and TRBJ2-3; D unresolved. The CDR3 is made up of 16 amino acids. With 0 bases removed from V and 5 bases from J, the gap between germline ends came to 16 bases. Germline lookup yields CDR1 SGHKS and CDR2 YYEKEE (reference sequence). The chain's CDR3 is CASSLDDPRLGDTQYF. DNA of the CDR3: TGTGCCAGCAGCTTGGACGATCCCCGGTTAGGAGATACGCAGTATTTT.

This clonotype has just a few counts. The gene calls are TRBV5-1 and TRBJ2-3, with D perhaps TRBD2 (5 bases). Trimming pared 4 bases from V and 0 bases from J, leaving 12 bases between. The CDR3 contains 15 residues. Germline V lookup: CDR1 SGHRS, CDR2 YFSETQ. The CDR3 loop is CASSPGVSSTDTQYF. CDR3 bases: TGCGCCAGCAGCCCCGGGGTTTCTAGCACAGATACGCAGTATTTT.

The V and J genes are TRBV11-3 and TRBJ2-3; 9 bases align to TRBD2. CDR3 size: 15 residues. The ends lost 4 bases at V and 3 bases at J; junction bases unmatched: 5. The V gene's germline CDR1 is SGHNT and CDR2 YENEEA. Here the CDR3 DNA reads TGTGCCAGCAGCTCGGCGGGGGGGCCGACAGATACGCAGTATTTT. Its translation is CASSSAGGPTDTQYF.

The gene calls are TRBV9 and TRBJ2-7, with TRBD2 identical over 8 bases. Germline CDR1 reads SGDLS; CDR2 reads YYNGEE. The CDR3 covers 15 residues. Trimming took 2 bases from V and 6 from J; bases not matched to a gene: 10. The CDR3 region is CASSVQAGALVEQYF. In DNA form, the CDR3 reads TGTGCCAGCAGCGTGCAAGCGGGAGCGCTCGTCGAGCAGTACTTC.

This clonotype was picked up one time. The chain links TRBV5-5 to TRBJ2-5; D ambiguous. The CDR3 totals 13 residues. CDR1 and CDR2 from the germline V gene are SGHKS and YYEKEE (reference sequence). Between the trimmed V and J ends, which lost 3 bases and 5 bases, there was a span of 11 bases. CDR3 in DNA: TGTGCCAGCAGCTCTGGGTCTGGGGAGACCCAGTACTTC. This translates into CASSSGSGETQYF.

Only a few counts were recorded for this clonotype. The CDR3 sequence: CAIVPGLAGGPLSYEQYF. The CDR3 DNA reads TGTGCCATCGTGCCAGGACTAGCGGGGGGCCCGCTTTCCTACGAGCAGTACTTC. The genes are TRBV7-9 and TRBJ2-7; 14 positions match TRBD2. The CDR3 loop spans 18 amino acids. Looked up from germline, CDR1 is SEHNR and CDR2 is FQNEAQ (reference sequence). Trimming removed 10 bases from V and 1 base from J; junction bases left unmatched: 15.

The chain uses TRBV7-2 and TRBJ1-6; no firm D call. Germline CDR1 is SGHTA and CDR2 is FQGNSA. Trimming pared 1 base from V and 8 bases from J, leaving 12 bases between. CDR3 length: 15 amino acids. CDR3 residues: CASSLGSSSYSPLHF. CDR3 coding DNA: TGTGCCAGCAGCTTAGGTAGCAGCAGCTATTCACCCCTCCACTTT.

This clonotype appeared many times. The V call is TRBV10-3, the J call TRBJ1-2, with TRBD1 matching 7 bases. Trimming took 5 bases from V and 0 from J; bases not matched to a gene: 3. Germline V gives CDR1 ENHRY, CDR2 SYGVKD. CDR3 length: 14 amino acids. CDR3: CAISRDSTNYGYTF. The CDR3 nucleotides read TGTGCCATCAGTAGGGACAGCACTAACTATGGCTACACCTTC.